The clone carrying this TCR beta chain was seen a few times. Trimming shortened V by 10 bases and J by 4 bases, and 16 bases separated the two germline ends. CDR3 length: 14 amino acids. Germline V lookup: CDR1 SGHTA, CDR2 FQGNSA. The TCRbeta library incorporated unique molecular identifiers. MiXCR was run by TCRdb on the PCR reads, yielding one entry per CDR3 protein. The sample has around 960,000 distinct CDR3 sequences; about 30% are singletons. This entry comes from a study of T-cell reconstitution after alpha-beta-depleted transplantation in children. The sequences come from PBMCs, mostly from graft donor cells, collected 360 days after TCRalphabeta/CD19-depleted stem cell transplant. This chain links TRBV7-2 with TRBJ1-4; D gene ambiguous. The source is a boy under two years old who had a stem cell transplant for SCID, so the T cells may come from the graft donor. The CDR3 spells CATSPRGSNEKLFF. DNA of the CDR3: TGTGCCACCTCGCCCCGGGGTAGTAATGAAAAACTGTTTTTT.